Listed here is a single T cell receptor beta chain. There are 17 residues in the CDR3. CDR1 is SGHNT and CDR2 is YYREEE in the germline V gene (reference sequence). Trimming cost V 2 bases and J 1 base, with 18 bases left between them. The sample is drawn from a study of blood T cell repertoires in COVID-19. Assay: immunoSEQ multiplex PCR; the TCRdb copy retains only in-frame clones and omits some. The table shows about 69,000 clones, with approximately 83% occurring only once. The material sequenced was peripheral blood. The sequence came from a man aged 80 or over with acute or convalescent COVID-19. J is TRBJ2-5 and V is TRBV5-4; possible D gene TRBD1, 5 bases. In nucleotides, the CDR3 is TGTGCCAGCAGCTTTCATATTCTCAGGGCAAGCCAAGAGACCCAGTACTTC. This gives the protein CASSFHILRASQETQYF. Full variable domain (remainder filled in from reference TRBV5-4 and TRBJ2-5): ETGVTQSPTHLIKTRGQQVTLRCSSQSGHNTVSWYQQALGQGPQFIFQYYREEENGRGNFPPRFSGLQFPNYSSELNVNALELDDSALYLCASSFHILRASQETQYFGPGTRLLVL.